This T cell receptor (beta chain) was captured by sequencing in a study of intratumoral heterogeneity in liver cancer. The wider study: Most patients were male, with a median age of about 62 years.

Here immunoSEQ multiplex PCR was the method, and the copy in TCRdb shows in-frame clones only, minus some. In the table there are about 6,600 clones, around 60% of which are singletons. For this clone: Antigen unknown.

Each tumour sample represents a distinct, spatially separated region of the hepatocellular carcinoma nodule. Early-stage hepatocellular carcinoma patients were treatment-naïve prior to resection. No macroscopic necrosis or hemorrhage was seen in sampled areas. Study results and limitations: Region b showed significantly fewer unique T-cell clonal expansions than region a.

This material consisted of tumor tissue, taken before any cancer treatment. The sequence was obtained from a man aged 65 to 85 with hepatocellular carcinoma.

In DNA, the CDR3 is TGTGCTAGTGGTCGACCCGGGAACACTGAAGCTTTCTTT. This translates into CASGRPGNTEAFF. The J gene is TRBJ1-1, the V gene TRBV12-5; D gene ambiguous. This CDR3 region has 13 residues. Deletions cut 5 bases from V and 1 base from J, with 8 bases between. Germline loops: CDR1 LGHNT, CDR2 FRNRAP.